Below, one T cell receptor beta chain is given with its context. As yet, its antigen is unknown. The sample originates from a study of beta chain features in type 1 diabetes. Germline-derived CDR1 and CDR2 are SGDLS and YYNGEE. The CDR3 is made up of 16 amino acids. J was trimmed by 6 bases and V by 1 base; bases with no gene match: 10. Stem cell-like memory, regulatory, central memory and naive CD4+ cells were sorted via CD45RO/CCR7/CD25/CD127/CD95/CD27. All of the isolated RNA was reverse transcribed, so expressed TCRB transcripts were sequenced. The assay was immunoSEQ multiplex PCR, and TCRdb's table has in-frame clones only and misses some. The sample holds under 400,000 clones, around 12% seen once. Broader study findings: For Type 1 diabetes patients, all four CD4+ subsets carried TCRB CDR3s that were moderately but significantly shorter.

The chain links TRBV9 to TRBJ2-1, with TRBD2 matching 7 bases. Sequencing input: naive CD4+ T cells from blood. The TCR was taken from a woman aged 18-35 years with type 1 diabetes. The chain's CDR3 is CASSVSLAAGVNEQFF. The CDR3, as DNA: TGTGCCAGCAGCGTATCTCTAGCGGCCGGCGTCAATGAGCAGTTCTTC.